These 2 T cell receptor beta chains originate from one sample sequenced in a study of T and B cells in COVID-19 patients. TRB was amplified from roughly 250-500 ng of blood genomic DNA. TRB rearrangements were amplified by multiplex PCR with BIOMED2 TRB-A/B primers. TCRdb called the multiplex PCR reads again in MiXCR, with one record for every CDR3 protein. The sample records about 3,200 distinct CDR3 sequences, around 24% being singletons. Material for sequencing was blood. These receptors originate from a human donor with active COVID-19.

The V and J genes are TRBV5-1 and TRBJ2-3; 9 positions agree with TRBD2. This CDR3 is built from 17 residues. V was pared by 0 bases and J by 3 bases, with 8 bases of the junction left unmatched. CDR1 and CDR2 from the germline V gene are SGHRS and YFSETQ. Written as DNA, the CDR3 is TGCGCCAGCAGCTTGGGGGGCGGGGGGGCCGTAACAGATACGCAGTATTTT. This codes for CASSLGGGGAVTDTQYF.

By share, this clonotype ranks as medium-sized (0.01 to 0.1%). V and J are TRBV5-4 and TRBJ2-5; D gene ambiguous. V was clipped by 4 bases and J by 1 base, with 11 bases between them. The germline V gene encodes CDR1 SGHNT and CDR2 YYREEE (reference sequence). The CDR3 runs to 14 residues. For the CDR3, the DNA is TGTGCCAGCAGCATACGACGGACCCAAGAGACCCAGTACTTC. Its protein product is CASSIRRTQETQYF.